This entry is about one TCR beta chain. The data stem from a study of identifying expanded T cells in peripheral blood. Sequenced by immunoSEQ multiplex PCR; TCRdb stores in-frame clones only, minus some. The sample lists tens of thousands of clones; nearly 90% were seen once. This CDR3 is 15 amino acids long. Germline V gives CDR1 MDHEN, CDR2 SYDVKM. The V and J ends lost 2 bases and 4 bases respectively, with 12 bases between them. The gene calls are TRBV28 and TRBJ2-1, with no clear D. The sequenced sample was blood. The origin of this receptor is a person aged 18 to 70 in good health. CDR3 sequence reads: CASSLARISYNEQFF. The CDR3 DNA is TGTGCCAGCAGTTTAGCTAGGATCTCGTACAATGAGCAGTTCTTC.